These T cell receptor beta chains were read from a single sample in a study of cytomegalovirus exposure and HLA in healthy donors. TCRdb keeps only in-frame clones here, not all; method: immunoSEQ multiplex PCR. The repertoire shows over 55,000 clones; the top ten hold roughly 4%. What was sequenced was PBMCs. Source of these receptors: a male donor in good health and CMV-seronegative. CDR3s include the opening cysteine and the closing phenylalanine or tryptophan. Fields, in order: V gene, J gene, D gene, CDR3 DNA, CDR3 protein. The D gene is left open where the match is weak.

TRBV5-6	TRBJ2-3	-	TGTGCCAGCAGCTTTCGACAGGGAGGTGCAGATAAGCAGTATTTT	CASSFRQGGADKQYF
TRBV30	TRBJ2-3	TRBD2	TGTGCCGGGAGTAGGACTAGCGGGAACGCAGATACGCAGTATTTT	CAGSRTSGNADTQYF
TRBV13	TRBJ1-4	TRBD1	TGTGCCAGCAGCCCTAGTTCCGGACAGGGTAGAGAAAAACTGTTTTTT	CASSPSSGQGREKLFF
TRBV4-1	TRBJ2-7	TRBD1	TGCGCCAGCAGCCTCTCCCAGGGACAGCCCTACGAGCAGTACTTC	CASSLSQGQPYEQYF
TRBV4-1	TRBJ1-1	-	TGCGCCAGCAGCCAAGATGAGGGTCTCGTAGCTTTCTTT	CASSQDEGLVAFF
TRBV4-1	TRBJ2-6	TRBD1	TGCGCCAGCAGCCAATTTGACAGGGGGCGCGCTGGGACCAACGTCCTGACTTTC	CASSQFDRGRAGTNVLTF
TRBV29-1	TRBJ1-4	TRBD1	TGCAGCGTTCAAACAGGGGCAGGGGAAAAACTGTTTTTT	CSVQTGAGEKLFF
TRBV25-1	TRBJ2-2	TRBD1	TGTGCCAGCAGTGAAGACAGGGATACCGGGGAGCTGTTTTTT	CASSEDRDTGELFF
TRBV7-2	TRBJ2-5	TRBD1	TGTGCCAGCAGCCTCCTTTCACAGGGGGCGCGGGAGACCCAGTACTTC	CASSLLSQGARETQYF
TRBV13	TRBJ1-3	-	TGTGCCAGCAGCTTAGGCACATTCTCTGGAAACACCATATATTTT	CASSLGTFSGNTIYF
TRBV30	TRBJ2-7	TRBD2	TGTGCCTGGAGTCCCCGCCCTAGCGGGAGATCTGTCCTCGAGCAGTACTTC	CAWSPRPSGRSVLEQYF
TRBV6-1	TRBJ2-7	-	TGTGCCAGCATCTCCGGGACACCTCCGTGGGAGCAGTACTTC	CASISGTPPWEQYF
TRBV6-1	TRBJ1-1	-	TGTGCCAGCCTCAGCGCCGAAGGCATGAACACTGAAGCTTTCTTT	CASLSAEGMNTEAFF
TRBV7-2	TRBJ1-2	TRBD1	TGTGCCAGCAGCTTACAGGGGGCGCGGGTCTACACCTTC	CASSLQGARVYTF
TRBV4-3	TRBJ2-6	TRBD1	TGCGCCAGCAGCCAAGTAGACAGGGCATCTGGGGCCAACGTCCTGACTTTC	CASSQVDRASGANVLTF
TRBV13	TRBJ2-5	TRBD2	TGTGCCAGCAGAATAGCGGGTCAGACCCAGTACTTC	CASRIAGQTQYF
TRBV7-9	TRBJ2-7	TRBD2	TGTGCCAGCAGCTTATCACTAGCGGGAGGACTTTCTACCTACGAGCTGTACTTC	CASSLSLAGGLSTYELYF
TRBV6-5	TRBJ2-7	-	TGTGCCAGCAGTTACATAGGCAGGGAAGTCGACGAGCAGTACTTC	CASSYIGREVDEQYF
TRBV28	TRBJ1-2	-	TGTGCCAGCAGCCCAAGACAGGCTGGGGGCTATGGCTACACCTTC	CASSPRQAGGYGYTF
TRBV10-3	TRBJ2-7	TRBD1	TGTGCCATCAGTGAAACGGACAGGGACTACGAGCAGTACTTC	CAISETDRDYEQYF
TRBV28	TRBJ2-5	-	TGTGCCAGCAGTTTAGGCGGACAGCTACAAGAGACCCAGTACTTC	CASSLGGQLQETQYF
TRBV11-2	TRBJ2-1	TRBD2	TGTGCCAGCAGCATTAGTGTTAGCGGGAGTAGTGAGCAGTTCTTC	CASSISVSGSSEQFF